The 8 T cell receptor beta chains reported below all come from one sample, sequenced in a study of blood T cell repertoires in COVID-19. Assay: immunoSEQ multiplex PCR; the TCRdb copy retains only in-frame clones and omits some. The table shows more than 100,000 clones, with roughly 83% occurring only once. Sequencing was done on a sample of peripheral blood. Every receptor here comes from a woman older than 75 with acute or convalescent COVID-19.

The V gene is TRBV29-1, the J gene TRBJ2-5; D remains unclear. Per germline, CDR1 SQVTM and CDR2 ANQGSEA. The V gene lost 3 bases and the J gene lost 3 bases, with 11 bases spanning the gap. This CDR3 contains 13 residues. This CDR3 reads CSVDRFSEETQYF. The CDR3 coding sequence is TGCAGCGTTGATCGGTTTTCGGAAGAGACCCAGTACTTC.

The genes are TRBV5-3 and TRBJ2-1; D perhaps matches TRBD2 (6 bases). TRBV5-3 is reported as an ORF; its role is uncertain. The V end was cut by 4 bases, the J end by 8 bases, with 13 bases between. The CDR3 contains 13 residues. This CDR3 is CARSAAGSHEQFF. Here the CDR3 DNA reads TGTGCCAGAAGCGCGGCGGGGTCACATGAGCAGTTCTTC.

The rearrangement links TRBV13 to TRBJ1-1, with 7 bases fitting TRBD1. Germline CDR1 is PRHDT and CDR2 is FYEKMQ (reference sequence). The CDR3 contains 15 residues. The V segment lost 3 bases and the J segment 0 bases; nucleotides outside the gene matches: 4. The CDR3 region is CASSFKTGMNTEAFF. In DNA, the CDR3 is TGTGCCAGCAGCTTTAAGACAGGGATGAACACTGAAGCTTTCTTT.

On this clone: At the DNA level, this CDR3 is encoded by other sequences in the same sample as well. This chain joins TRBV30 and TRBJ2-7; TRBD1 might be the D (5 bases). The CDR3 spans 11 residues. The V end was cut by 0 bases, the J end by 6 bases, with 6 bases between. The V gene's germline CDR1 is GTSNPN and CDR2 SVGIG (reference sequence). The CDR3: CAWSVRGEQYF. The CDR3 coding sequence is TGTGCCTGGAGTGTAAGGGGCGAGCAGTACTTC.

As regards this clone: The same CDR3 arises from other DNA sequences in this sample as well. The chain couples TRBV7-2 to TRBJ1-2; TRBD1 matches at 7 bases. The V and J ends lost 1 base and 5 bases, in that order; junction bases with no gene match: 1. The CDR3 spans 13 residues. Germline CDR1 reads SGHTA; CDR2 reads FQGNSA. The CDR3 loop reads CASSLGTGYGYTF. The CDR3 nucleotides read TGTGCCAGCAGCTTAGGGACAGGATATGGCTACACCTTC. Full variable domain (outside the CDR3, taken from reference TRBV7-2 and TRBJ1-2): GAGVSQSPSNKVTEKGKDVELRCDPISGHTALYWYRQSLGQGLEFLIYFQGNSAPDKSGLPSDRFSAERTGGSVSTLTIQRTQQEDSAVYLCASSLGTGYGYTFGSGTRLTVV.

The V and J genes are TRBV12-5 and TRBJ2-1; a possible D gene is TRBD1 (6 bases). The V gene's germline CDR1 is LGHNT and CDR2 FRNRAP. CDR3 length: 14 residues. Trimming took 3 bases from V and 4 from J, leaving 10 bases between them. CDR3 loop: CASGLGTLYNEQFF. In DNA, the CDR3 is TGTGCTAGTGGTTTAGGGACACTATACAATGAGCAGTTCTTC.

The CDR3 sequence: CASTRDRDTEAFF. CDR3 DNA sequence: TGTGCCAGTACCAGGGACAGGGACACTGAAGCTTTCTTT. The V gene is TRBV19, the J gene TRBJ1-1; 9 bases agree with TRBD1. With V trimmed by 7 bases and J by 3 bases, 3 bases remained unmatched. This CDR3 has 13 amino acids. Germline loops: CDR1 LNHDA, CDR2 SQIVND (reference sequence).

The rearrangement links TRBV19 to TRBJ2-2; 10 nucleotides agree with TRBD2. Unmatched junction bases numbered 1, after V lost 6 bases and J lost 6 bases. CDR3 length equals 13 residues. Germline V CDR1 and CDR2: LNHDA, SQIVND (reference sequence). CDR3 DNA sequence: TGTGCCAGTAGCACTAGCGGGGCCGGGGAGCTGTTTTTT. This codes for CASSTSGAGELFF. The whole variable domain, filled in from reference TRBV19 and TRBJ2-2, reads DGGITQSPKYLFRKEGQNVTLSCEQNLNHDAMYWYRQDPGQGLRLIYYSQIVNDFQKGDIAEGYSVSREKKESFPLTVTSAQKNPTAFYLCASSTSGAGELFFGEGSRLTVL.